This T cell receptor (beta chain) stems from a study of blood T cells in healthy people across ages. Study-level points and caveats: Samples with more naive T cells showed higher observed beta diversity. Measured against age, TCR beta diversity per million T cells decreased in a roughly linear manner.

Germline trimming cut 2 bases from V and 1 base from J; bases unmatched to any gene: 5. The CDR3 loop spans 15 amino acids. The germline V gene has CDR1 SGDLS and CDR2 YYNGEE. This clonotype was picked up a small number of times. Its antigen is currently unknown. Per sample, at least 5 micrograms of total RNA were extracted. The second PCR ran about 6 to 12 cycles with a sample-barcoded 5' primer and J-beta primers. Via MiXCR, TCRdb re-called the 5' RACE reads, giving one row per CDR3 protein. The table shows about 800,000 distinct CDR3 sequences, with approximately 25% occurring only once. The same sample was also used in a study of T cells of mothers and their children.

The chain combines TRBV9 with TRBJ1-2; 7 positions agree with TRBD1. The receptor's source is a boy between 5 and 17 years old in good health. Sequenced sample: blood. CDR3 residues: CASSVAGQSNYGYTF. The DNA of the CDR3 is TGTGCCAGCAGCGTGGCGGGACAGAGTAACTATGGCTACACCTTC.